This record covers a single TCR beta chain. Its antigen is currently unknown. This specimen comes from a study of monozygotic twins with cystic fibrosis. Looking at the study overall: With roughly 16 PCR cycles, barcoded libraries came from approximately 2.8 micrograms of fragmented DNA.

Study-wide findings and caveats: Monozygotic CF twin pairs shared significantly more nucleotide-identical clonotypes than unrelated CF individuals did.

Trimming took off 1 base at V and 9 bases at J, with 10 bases between the two ends. CDR1 and CDR2 from the germline V gene are SEHNR and FQNEAQ (reference sequence). The CDR3 length is 14 residues. The method was immunoSEQ multiplex PCR; TCRdb's version includes in-frame clones alone and lacks a portion of them. The table has about 36,000 clones, approximately 84% seen once. Sequencing used blood. The sequence came from a girl under 10 years old with cystic fibrosis. The rearrangement links TRBV7-9 to TRBJ1-6, with D possibly TRBD1 on 5 matching bases. The CDR3 here is CASSLGGDGSPLHF. The CDR3 coding sequence is TGTGCCAGCAGCTTAGGGGGGGACGGTTCACCCCTCCACTTT. Combining the CDR3 with reference TRBV7-9 and TRBJ1-6 gives the whole variable domain DTGVSQNPRHKITKRGQNVTFRCDPISEHNRLYWYRQTLGQGPEFLTYFQNEAQLEKSRLLSDRFSAERPKGSFSTLEIQRTEQGDSAMYLCASSLGGDGSPLHFGNGTRLTVT.